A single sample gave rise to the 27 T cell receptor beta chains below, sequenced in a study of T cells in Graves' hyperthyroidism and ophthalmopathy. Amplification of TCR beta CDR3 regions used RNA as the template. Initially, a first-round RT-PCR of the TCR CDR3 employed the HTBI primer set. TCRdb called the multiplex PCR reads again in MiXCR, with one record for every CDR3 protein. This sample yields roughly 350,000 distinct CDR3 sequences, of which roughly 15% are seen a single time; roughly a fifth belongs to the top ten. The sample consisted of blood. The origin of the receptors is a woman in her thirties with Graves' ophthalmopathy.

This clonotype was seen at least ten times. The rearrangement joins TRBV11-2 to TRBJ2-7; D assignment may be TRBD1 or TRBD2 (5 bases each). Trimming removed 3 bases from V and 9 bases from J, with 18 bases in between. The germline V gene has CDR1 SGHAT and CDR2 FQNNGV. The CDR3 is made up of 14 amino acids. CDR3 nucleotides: TGTGCCAGCAGCTTGGGGACCACGCAAAGTCGGCAGTACTTC. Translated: CASSLGTTQSRQYF. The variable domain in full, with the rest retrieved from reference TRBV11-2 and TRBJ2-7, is EAGVAQSPRYKIIEKRQSVAFWCNPISGHATLYWYQQILGQGPKLLIQFQNNGVVDDSQLPKDRFSAERLKGVDSTLKIQPAKLEDSAVYLCASSLGTTQSRQYFGPGTRLTVT.

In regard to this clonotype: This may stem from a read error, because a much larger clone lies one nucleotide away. The CDR3 here is CASSRESTEHFF. The CDR3 coding sequence is TGTGCCAGCAGTCGGGAAAGCACTGAGCACTTCTTC. The chain uses TRBV7-9 and TRBJ2-1; a weak D match, TRBD2 (5 bases). The CDR3 spans 12 residues. Germline V CDR1 and CDR2: SEHNR, FQNEAQ (reference sequence).

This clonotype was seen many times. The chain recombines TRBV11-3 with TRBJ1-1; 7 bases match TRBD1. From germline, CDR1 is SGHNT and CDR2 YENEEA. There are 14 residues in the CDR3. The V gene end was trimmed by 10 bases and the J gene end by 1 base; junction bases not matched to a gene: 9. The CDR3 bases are TGTGCCACTACCGCAGGGGGTTCGAACACTGAAGCTTTCTTT. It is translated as CATTAGGSNTEAFF.

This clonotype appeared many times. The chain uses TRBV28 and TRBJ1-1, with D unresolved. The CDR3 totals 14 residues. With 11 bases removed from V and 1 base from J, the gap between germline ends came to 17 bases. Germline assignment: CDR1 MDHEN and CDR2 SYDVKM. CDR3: CAGQNLGGNTEAFF. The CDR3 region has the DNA TGTGCCGGGCAAAACCTTGGCGGGAACACTGAAGCTTTCTTT.

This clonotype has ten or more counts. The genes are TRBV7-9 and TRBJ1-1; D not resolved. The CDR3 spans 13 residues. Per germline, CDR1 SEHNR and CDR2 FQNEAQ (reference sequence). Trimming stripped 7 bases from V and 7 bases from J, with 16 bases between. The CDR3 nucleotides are TGTGCCAGCACCCTCATACCGGGCTATGAAGCTTTCTTT. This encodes CASTLIPGYEAFF.

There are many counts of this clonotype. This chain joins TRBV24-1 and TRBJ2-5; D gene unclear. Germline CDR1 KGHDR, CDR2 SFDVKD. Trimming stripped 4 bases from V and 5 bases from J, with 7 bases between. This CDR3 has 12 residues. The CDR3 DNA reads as TGTGCCACCAGTGACCCTGTGGAGACCCAGTACTTC. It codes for CATSDPVETQYF.

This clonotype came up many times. The CDR3: CASRTTGRNEKLFF. The CDR3, as DNA: TGTGCCAGCAGAACGACAGGAAGGAATGAAAAACTGTTTTTT. This chain connects TRBV12-3 or TRBV12-4 to TRBJ1-4, with D possibly being TRBD1 (6 bases). V was clipped by 6 bases and J by 5 bases, with 13 bases between them. The CDR3 length is 14 residues.

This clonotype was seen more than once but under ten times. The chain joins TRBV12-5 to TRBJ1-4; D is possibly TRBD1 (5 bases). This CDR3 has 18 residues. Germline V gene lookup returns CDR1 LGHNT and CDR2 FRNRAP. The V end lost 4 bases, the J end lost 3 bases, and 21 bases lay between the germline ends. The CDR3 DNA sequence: TGTGCTAGTGGTTATACAGGTCTGGTGTTTGGGGCTAATGAAAAACTGTTTTTT. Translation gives CASGYTGLVFGANEKLFF.

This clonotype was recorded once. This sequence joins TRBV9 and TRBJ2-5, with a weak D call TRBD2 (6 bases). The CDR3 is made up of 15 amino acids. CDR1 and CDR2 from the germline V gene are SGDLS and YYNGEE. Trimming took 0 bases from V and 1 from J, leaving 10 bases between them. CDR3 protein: CASSVAEGPQETQYF. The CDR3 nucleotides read TGTGCCAGCAGCGTAGCGGAGGGGCCCCAAGAGACCCAGTACTTC.

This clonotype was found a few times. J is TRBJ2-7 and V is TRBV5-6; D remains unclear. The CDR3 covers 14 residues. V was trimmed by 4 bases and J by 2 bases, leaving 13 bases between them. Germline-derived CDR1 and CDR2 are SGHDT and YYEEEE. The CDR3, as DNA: TGTGCCAGCAGCCTGCCGACCAGGCCCTACGAGCAGTACTTC. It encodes CASSLPTRPYEQYF.

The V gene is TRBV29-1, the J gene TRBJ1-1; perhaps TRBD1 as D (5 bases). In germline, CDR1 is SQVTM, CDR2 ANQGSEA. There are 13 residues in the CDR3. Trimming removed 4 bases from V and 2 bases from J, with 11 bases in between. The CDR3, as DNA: TGCAGCGTTGGAGACAGTTTAAACACTGAAGCTTTCTTT. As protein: CSVGDSLNTEAFF.

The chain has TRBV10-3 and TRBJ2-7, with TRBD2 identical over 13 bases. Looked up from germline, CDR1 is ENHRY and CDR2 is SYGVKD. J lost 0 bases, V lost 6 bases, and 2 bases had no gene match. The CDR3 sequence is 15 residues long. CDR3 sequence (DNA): TGTGCCATCAGGGGACTAGCGGGGAGCTCCTACGAGCAGTACTTC. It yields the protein CAIRGLAGSSYEQYF.

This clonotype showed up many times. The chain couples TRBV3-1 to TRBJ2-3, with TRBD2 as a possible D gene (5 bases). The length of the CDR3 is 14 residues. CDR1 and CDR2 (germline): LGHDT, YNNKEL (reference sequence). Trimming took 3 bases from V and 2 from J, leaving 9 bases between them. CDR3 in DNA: TGTGCCAGCAGCCAGGACTCCCACACAGATACGCAGTATTTT. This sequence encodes CASSQDSHTDTQYF.

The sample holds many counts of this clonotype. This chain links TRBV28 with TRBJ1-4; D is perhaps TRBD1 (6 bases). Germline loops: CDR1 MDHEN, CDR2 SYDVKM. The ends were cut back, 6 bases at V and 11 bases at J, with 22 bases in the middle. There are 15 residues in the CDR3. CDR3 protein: CASSPPARGWRKLFF. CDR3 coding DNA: TGTGCCAGCAGCCCCCCCGCCAGGGGATGGCGGAAACTGTTTTTT.

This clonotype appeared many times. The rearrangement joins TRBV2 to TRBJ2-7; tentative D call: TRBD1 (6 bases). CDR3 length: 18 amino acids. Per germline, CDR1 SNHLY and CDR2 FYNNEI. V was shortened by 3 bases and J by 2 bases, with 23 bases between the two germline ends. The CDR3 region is CASSDLPVSSRGTYEQYF. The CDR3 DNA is TGTGCCAGCAGTGATCTACCGGTATCATCTAGGGGGACCTACGAGCAGTACTTC. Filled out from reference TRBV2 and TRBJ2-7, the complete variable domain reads EPEVTQTPSHQVTQMGQEVILRCVPISNHLYFYWYRQILGQKVEFLVSFYNNEISEKSEIFDDQFSVERPDGSNFTLKIRSTKLEDSAMYFCASSDLPVSSRGTYEQYFGPGTRLTVT.

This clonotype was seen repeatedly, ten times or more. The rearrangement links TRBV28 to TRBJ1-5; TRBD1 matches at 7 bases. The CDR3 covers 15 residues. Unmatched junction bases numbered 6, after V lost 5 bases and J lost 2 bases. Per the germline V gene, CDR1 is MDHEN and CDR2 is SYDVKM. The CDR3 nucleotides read TGTGCCAGCAGTCAAAGACAGGGACGCAATCAGCCCCAGCATTTT. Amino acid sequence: CASSQRQGRNQPQHF.

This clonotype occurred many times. The CDR3 DNA reads as TGTGCCAGTAGTCCGCGGGACGGCAGGGGAGGGAGAGGCTACACCTTC. Residues: CASSPRDGRGGRGYTF. The chain combines TRBV19 with TRBJ1-2; D is perhaps TRBD1 (6 bases). This CDR3 spans 16 amino acids. V lost 5 bases to trimming and J lost 8 bases, with 24 bases between them. Per the germline V gene, CDR1 is LNHDA and CDR2 is SQIVND (reference sequence).

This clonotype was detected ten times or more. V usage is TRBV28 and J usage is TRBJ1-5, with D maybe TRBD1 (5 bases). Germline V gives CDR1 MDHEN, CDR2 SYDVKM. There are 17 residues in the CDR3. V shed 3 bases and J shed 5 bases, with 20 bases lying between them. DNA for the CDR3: TGTGCCAGCAGTTTCCCCTTCGGCACAGGAGAGTATCAGCCCCAGCATTTT. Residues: CASSFPFGTGEYQPQHF.

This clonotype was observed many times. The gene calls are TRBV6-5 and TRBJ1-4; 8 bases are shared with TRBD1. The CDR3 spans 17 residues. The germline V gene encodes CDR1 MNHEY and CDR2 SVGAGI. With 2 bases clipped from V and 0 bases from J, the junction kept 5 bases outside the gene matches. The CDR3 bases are TGTGCCAGCAGTTACCCGGACAGGGCATCAACTAATGAAAAACTGTTTTTT. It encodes CASSYPDRASTNEKLFF.

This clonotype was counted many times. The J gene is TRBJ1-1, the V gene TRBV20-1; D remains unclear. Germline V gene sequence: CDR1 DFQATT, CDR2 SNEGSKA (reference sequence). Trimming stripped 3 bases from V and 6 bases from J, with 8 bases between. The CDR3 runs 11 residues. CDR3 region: CSARRSSEAFF. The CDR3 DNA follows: TGCAGTGCTAGGAGGTCGTCTGAAGCTTTCTTT.

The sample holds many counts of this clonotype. Here the CDR3 DNA reads TGTGCCAGCAGCTTACTTCCAACGGACAGGGGCTACGAGCAGTACTTC. It yields the protein CASSLLPTDRGYEQYF. The V call is TRBV7-8, the J call TRBJ2-7; TRBD1 aligns across 9 bases. With 2 bases clipped from V and 3 bases from J, the junction kept 8 bases outside the gene matches. Germline V gene sequence: CDR1 SGHVS, CDR2 FQNEAQ. This CDR3 comprises 16 residues.

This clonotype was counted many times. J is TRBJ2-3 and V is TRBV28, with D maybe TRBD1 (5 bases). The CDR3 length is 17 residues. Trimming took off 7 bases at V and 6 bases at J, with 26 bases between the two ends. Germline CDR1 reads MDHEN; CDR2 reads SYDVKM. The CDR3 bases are TGTGCCAGCAACCTGGATAGGCGCAAGGGGTATCAGGATACGCAGTATTTT. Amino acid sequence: CASNLDRRKGYQDTQYF.

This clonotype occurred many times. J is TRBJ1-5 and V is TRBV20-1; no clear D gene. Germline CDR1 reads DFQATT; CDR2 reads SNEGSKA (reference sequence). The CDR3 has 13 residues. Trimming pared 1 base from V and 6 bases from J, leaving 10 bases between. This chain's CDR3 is CSARGIDVQPQHF. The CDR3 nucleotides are TGCAGTGCTAGAGGGATAGACGTTCAGCCCCAGCATTTT.

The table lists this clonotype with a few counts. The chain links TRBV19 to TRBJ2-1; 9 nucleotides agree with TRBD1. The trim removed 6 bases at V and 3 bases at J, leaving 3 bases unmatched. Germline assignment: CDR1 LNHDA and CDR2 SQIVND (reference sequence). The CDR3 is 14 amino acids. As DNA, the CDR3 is TGTGCCAGTAGCCGACAGGGGGACTACAATGAGCAGTTCTTC. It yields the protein CASSRQGDYNEQFF.

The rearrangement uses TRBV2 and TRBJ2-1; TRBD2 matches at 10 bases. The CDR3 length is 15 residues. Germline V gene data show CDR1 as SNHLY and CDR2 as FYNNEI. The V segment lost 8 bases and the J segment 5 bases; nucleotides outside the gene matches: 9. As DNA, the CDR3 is TGTGCCAGCGCTCATAGCGGGGGGCCAGACAATGAGCAGTTCTTC. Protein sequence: CASAHSGGPDNEQFF.

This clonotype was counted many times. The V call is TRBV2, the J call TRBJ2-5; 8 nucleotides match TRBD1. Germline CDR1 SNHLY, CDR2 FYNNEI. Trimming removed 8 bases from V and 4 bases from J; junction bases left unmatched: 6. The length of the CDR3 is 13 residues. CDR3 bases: TGTGCCAGCCACAGGGGGACCCGAGAGACCCAGTACTTC. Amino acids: CASHRGTRETQYF. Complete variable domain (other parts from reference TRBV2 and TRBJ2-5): EPEVTQTPSHQVTQMGQEVILRCVPISNHLYFYWYRQILGQKVEFLVSFYNNEISEKSEIFDDQFSVERPDGSNFTLKIRSTKLEDSAMYFCASHRGTRETQYFGPGTRLLVL.

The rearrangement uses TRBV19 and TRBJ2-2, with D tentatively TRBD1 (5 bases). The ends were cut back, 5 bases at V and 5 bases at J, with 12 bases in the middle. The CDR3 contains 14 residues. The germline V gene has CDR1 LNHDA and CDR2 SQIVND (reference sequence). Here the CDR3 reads CASSDRPGTGELFF. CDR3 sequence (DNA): TGTGCCAGTAGTGATCGACCAGGGACCGGGGAGCTGTTTTTT.